The clone carrying this TCR beta chain occurred many times. Its antigen is undetermined. This record belongs to a study of T-cell reconstitution after alpha-beta-depleted transplantation in children. Study-wide results and limits: Among T cells one year after transplant, newly produced cells accounted for most counts and diversity. Alpha-beta T cells present about two months after transplant were reported to originate from several hundred expanded graft clones. Some patients' high day-60 TCRbeta diversity was attributed to recipient cells surviving conditioning.

Preparation of the TCRbeta library involved a method that used unique molecular identifiers. One entry per CDR3 protein results from TCRdb running MiXCR on the PCR reads. This table holds roughly 490,000 distinct CDR3 sequences, over 9.5% found once. The V gene lost 4 bases and the J gene lost 0 bases, with 7 bases spanning the gap. Germline CDR1 reads LGHNA; CDR2 reads YNFKEQ. This CDR3 region has 13 residues. This rearrangement joins TRBV4-2 to TRBJ2-7; possible D gene TRBD1, 5 bases. Specimen: PBMCs, mostly from graft donor cells, collected 180 days after TCRalphabeta/CD19-depleted stem cell transplant. This TCR was recovered from a female patient aged 2-9 years who had a stem cell transplant for aplastic anemia, so the T cells may come from the graft donor. The CDR3 sequence is CASSPRGSYEQYF. CDR3 sequence (DNA): TGTGCCAGCAGCCCTAGGGGCTCCTACGAGCAGTACTTC.